Described below is a single T cell receptor beta chain sequence and its context. Its antigen is currently unknown. This sample was included in a study of shared clonotypes between healthy human individuals. Findings and caveats of the study: Clonotype sharing among donors was expected to depend on sequencing depth.

CDR1 and CDR2 (germline): LGHNA, YSLEER. This CDR3 is built from 20 residues. The V and J ends lost 1 base and 0 bases respectively, with 19 bases between them. Caucasian adults residing in Nashville, Tennessee made up all the donors. Sequencing was at deep level. Unsorted PBMC DNA was run through sequencing on ten immunoSEQ deep assay plates. Produced via immunoSEQ multiplex PCR; TCRdb's table is partial and in-frame only. The table includes approximately 500,000 clones, 60% to 85% detected once. The TCR was taken from a woman between 40 and 50 years old in good health. Some clones in this sample may be carry-over from other donors' samples. The rearrangement joins TRBV4-3 to TRBJ2-6; tentative D call: TRBD1 (5 bases). The sequenced sample was PBMCs. For the CDR3, the DNA is TGCGCCAGCAGCCAAGTTATCGGCAAACAGGCGAGCTCTGGGGCCAACGTCCTGACTTTC. Translating it yields CASSQVIGKQASSGANVLTF.